This TCR beta chain stems from a study of blood T cell repertoires in COVID-19. Study-level information: Samples representing acute and convalescent COVID-19 were sourced from the United States, Italy and Spain. T cells, B-cell-depleted T cells, or PBMCs provided the cDNA or gDNA that served as material.

Germline values: CDR1 LGHDT, CDR2 YNNKEL (reference sequence). This CDR3 spans 14 amino acids. Trimming pared 0 bases from V and 2 bases from J, leaving 5 bases between. Authors' data handling: Cell counts per sample came from amplifying reference gene primers. This table comes from immunoSEQ multiplex PCR, and its TCRdb copy is limited to in-frame clones, with some not included. V and J calls and clone size follow that table, whereas D and trimming were derived from the DNA. The sample comprises about 34,000 clones, roughly 85% of which are singletons, and more than 14% rests with the top ten. The chain is built from TRBV3-1 (or the pseudogene TRBV3-2) and TRBJ1-5, with D uncertain. The sequenced material came from peripheral blood. The TCR comes from a human donor with acute or convalescent COVID-19. The donor label of this sample is uncertain. In DNA form, the CDR3 reads TGTGCCAGCAGCCAAGATACGGGCAATCAGCCCCAGCATTTT. Encoded protein: CASSQDTGNQPQHF.